The entry below gives a single T cell receptor beta chain sequence along with its context. The antigen remains unidentified. The CDR3 sequence is 16 residues long. The V segment lost 4 bases and the J segment 4 bases; nucleotides outside the gene matches: 12. From germline, CDR1 is SGHRS and CDR2 YFSETQ. This record belongs to a study of T-cell memory formation after mild COVID-19. Study-wide context: There were largely donor-specific TCR clusters.

In TCRdb, the 5' RACE reads were re-called with MiXCR into one record per CDR3 protein. The sample includes hundreds of thousands of distinct CDR3 sequences, approximately 19% seen only once; the top ten take about 11%. Broader study findings: Later expanders leaned toward CD4+, whereas clones contracting from day 15 to 85 were balanced CD4/CD8. Those CD4+ clones that contracted were mainly in CM and EM (CD8+ ones in EMRA).

Sequencing was carried out using PBMCs or a T cell subset sorted from them (not recorded which). The sequence derives from an adult woman who had mild COVID-19 (a few samples of this study predate the infection). Cell type and time point are not known. The chain links TRBV5-1 to TRBJ2-7; 9 bases line up with TRBD1. This CDR3 is CASSGTGTTRGYEQYF. CDR3 in DNA: TGCGCCAGCAGCGGGACAGGGACCACAAGAGGGTACGAGCAGTACTTC.